This T cell receptor (beta chain) was sequenced in a study of cytomegalovirus exposure and HLA in healthy donors. Germline V lookup: CDR1 MNHNY, CDR2 SVGAGI (reference sequence). V gave up 2 bases and J gave up 6 bases; unmatched junction bases: 4. The CDR3 has 14 amino acids. TCRdb's copy holds only in-frame clones and misses some; the assay was immunoSEQ multiplex PCR. The sample consists of roughly 180,000 clones, more than 75% of them appearing once. This clone appeared once. The receptor was derived from a man aged 18 to 30 in good health and CMV-seropositive. Sequencing was performed on PBMCs. The chain recombines TRBV6-6 with TRBJ2-1; 7 bases fit TRBD2. The CDR3 DNA reads TGTGCCAGCAGTTACCCTAGCGGACTCAATGAGCAGTTCTTC. Translation gives CASSYPSGLNEQFF.